Sequencing of this T cell receptor (beta chain) was carried out in a study of blood T cell repertoires in COVID-19. Study-wide context: The United States, Italy and Spain provided the acute and convalescent COVID-19 samples. In each case, the material was cDNA or gDNA derived from T cells, B-cell-depleted T cells, or PBMCs.

Original analysis: Nucleated cell counts were estimated from reference gene primer amplification. Sequencing used immunoSEQ multiplex PCR; TCRdb keeps in-frame clones, though not all of them. V, J and clone size are those of that table, while D and trimming were read from the DNA. The sample shows 62,000 or so clones, around 86% of them seen only once. Sequencing was carried out using peripheral blood. The clonotype was recovered from a woman in her fifties or sixties with acute or convalescent COVID-19.

Written as DNA, the CDR3 is TGTGCCACCGTCCTAACCCTAGCGAACACTGAAGCTTTCTTT. Protein sequence: CATVLTLANTEAFF. V and J are TRBV24-1 and TRBJ1-1; unclear D gene. Germline lookup yields CDR1 KGHDR and CDR2 SFDVKD. The V gene lost 9 bases and the J gene lost 1 base, with 14 bases spanning the gap. The CDR3 is 14 amino acids.